The 29 T cell receptor beta chains in this list originate from one sample, sequenced in a study of blood T cell repertoires in COVID-19. Some clones are missing from TCRdb's copy, which holds only in-frame ones; the method was immunoSEQ multiplex PCR. Among some 200,000 clones, 65% to 85% were seen once, and the ten largest hold 1.3%. Specimen: peripheral blood. The origin of the receptors is a woman aged 25 to 45 with COVID-19, enrolled during active disease.

This clone was seen once. The chain recombines TRBV6-1 with TRBJ2-1, with TRBD2 as a possible D gene (5 bases). Looked up from germline, CDR1 is MNHNS and CDR2 is SASEGT. Trimming removed 0 bases from V and 5 bases from J, with 5 bases in between. CDR3 length: 13 amino acids. The CDR3 DNA follows: TGTGCCAGCAGTGAAGCGCGGGACAATGAGCAGTTCTTC. Its protein is CASSEARDNEQFF.

This chain connects TRBV2 to TRBJ1-5, with unresolved D. This CDR3 is 14 amino acids long. Deletions cut 2 bases from V and 5 bases from J, with 10 bases between. Germline CDR1 is SNHLY and CDR2 is FYNNEI. CDR3 region: CASSERVAYQPQHF. CDR3 nucleotides: TGTGCCAGCAGTGAAAGGGTAGCGTATCAGCCCCAGCATTTT.

The chain combines TRBV6-1 with TRBJ2-7; TRBD1 is a possible D gene (6 bases). Germline V gene sequence: CDR1 MNHNS, CDR2 SASEGT. The V gene lost 0 bases and the J gene lost 4 bases, with 10 bases spanning the gap. The CDR3 contains 14 residues. The chain's CDR3 is CASSEAGDTYEQYF. The CDR3 DNA reads as TGTGCCAGCAGTGAAGCGGGGGACACTTACGAGCAGTACTTC.

To note about this clone: The same CDR3 also results from other DNA sequences found in this sample. The V gene is TRBV6-5, the J gene TRBJ2-7; TRBD2 aligns across 8 bases. Per the germline V gene, CDR1 is MNHEY and CDR2 is SVGAGI. The CDR3 spans 14 residues. Germline trimming cut 9 bases from V and 0 bases from J; bases unmatched to any gene: 7. DNA for the CDR3: TGTGCCAGTGGGGCGGGGGGCAGCTCCTACGAGCAGTACTTC. The encoded protein is CASGAGGSSYEQYF.

The rearrangement links TRBV18 to TRBJ1-4; D may be TRBD1 (6 bases). The CDR3 runs to 18 residues. Per the germline V gene, CDR1 is KGHSH and CDR2 is LQKENI. V shed 4 bases and J shed 8 bases, with 26 bases lying between them. The CDR3 protein is CASSLFPGQRAGGEKLFF. CDR3 DNA: TGTGCCAGCTCACTCTTCCCGGGACAAAGGGCCGGAGGAGAAAAACTGTTTTTT.

This chain joins TRBV29-1 and TRBJ2-5; 11 nucleotides match TRBD2. Per germline, CDR1 SQVTM and CDR2 ANQGSEA. Trimming cost V 2 bases and J 6 bases; bases outside gene matches: 5. The CDR3 sequence is 14 residues long. CDR3 DNA: TGCAGCGTTGAAATAGCGGGAGGGCCTCAGACCCAGTACTTC. Translating gives CSVEIAGGPQTQYF.

The rearrangement joins TRBV10-3 to TRBJ2-6; D might be TRBD1 (6 bases). CDR3 size: 16 residues. V lost 6 bases to trimming and J lost 0 bases, with 12 bases between them. CDR1 is ENHRY and CDR2 is SYGVKD in the germline V gene. The CDR3, as DNA: TGTGCCATCAGCTCAGGGGCGTTCTCTGGGGCCAACGTCCTGACTTTC. It encodes CAISSGAFSGANVLTF.

The chain has TRBV30 and TRBJ2-5, with 7 bases fitting TRBD2. The CDR3 is 14 residues long. Germline CDR1 is GTSNPN and CDR2 is SVGIG (reference sequence). J gave up 2 bases and V 5 bases, and 8 bases lay outside the gene matches. In DNA, the CDR3 is TGTGCCTGGGAGGACTGGCGGGGGCAAGAGACCCAGTACTTC. Its translation: CAWEDWRGQETQYF.

V gene TRBV6-6 combines with J gene TRBJ2-1; TRBD2 aligns across 8 bases. CDR3 size: 16 residues. Germline assignment: CDR1 MNHNY and CDR2 SVGAGI (reference sequence). The V segment lost 4 bases and the J segment 6 bases; nucleotides outside the gene matches: 11. CDR3 region: CASSSMPGLGSNEQFF. The CDR3, as DNA: TGTGCCAGCAGTTCTATGCCGGGACTAGGTTCCAATGAGCAGTTCTTC.

This clone was seen repeatedly, ten times or more. This chain connects TRBV28 to TRBJ1-5, with 8 bases that match TRBD1. V was clipped by 6 bases and J by 6 bases; unmatched bases: 7. This CDR3 is built from 14 residues. CDR1 is MDHEN and CDR2 is SYDVKM in the germline V gene. CDR3 bases: TGTGCCAGCAGGACGGACAGGGAAGGTCAGCCCCAGCATTTT. As protein: CASRTDREGQPQHF.

V usage is TRBV5-1 and J usage is TRBJ2-2, with TRBD1 matching over 8 bases. Germline loops: CDR1 SGHRS, CDR2 YFSETQ. V dropped 3 bases and J dropped 6; count of bases not matched to a gene: 7. This CDR3 is 15 amino acids long. This CDR3 reads CASSSGQGGAGELFF. CDR3 bases: TGCGCCAGCAGCTCTGGACAGGGTGGAGCCGGGGAGCTGTTTTTT.

The chain has TRBV7-2 and TRBJ2-7, with 8 bases identical to TRBD1. Germline V lookup: CDR1 SGHTA, CDR2 FQGNSA. The V gene end was trimmed by 5 bases and the J gene end by 3 bases; junction bases not matched to a gene: 6. This CDR3 is 14 amino acids long. CDR3 region: CASSLMDRDYEQYF. The CDR3 coding sequence is TGTGCCAGCAGCCTCATGGACAGGGACTACGAGCAGTACTTC. The full variable domain, in which reference TRBV7-2 and TRBJ2-7 provide the parts outside the CDR3, is GAGVSQSPSNKVTEKGKDVELRCDPISGHTALYWYRQSLGQGLEFLIYFQGNSAPDKSGLPSDRFSAERTGGSVSTLTIQRTQQEDSAVYLCASSLMDRDYEQYFGPGTRLTVT.

This rearrangement joins TRBV5-1 to TRBJ2-1; 9 bases are shared with TRBD1. Germline CDR1 reads SGHRS; CDR2 reads YFSETQ. The CDR3 spans 16 residues. J was trimmed by 3 bases and V by 4 bases; bases with no gene match: 8. The CDR3 loop reads CASSQQPGQGYNEQFF. CDR3 nucleotides: TGCGCCAGCAGCCAACAACCGGGACAGGGCTACAATGAGCAGTTCTTC.

The genes are TRBV5-1 and TRBJ2-3, with 9 bases that match TRBD1. Per germline, CDR1 SGHRS and CDR2 YFSETQ. V lost 0 bases, J lost 1 base, and 6 bases stayed unmatched. The CDR3 runs to 17 residues. CDR3 residues: CASSLEGQGYGTDTQYF. CDR3 bases: TGCGCCAGCAGCTTGGAAGGACAGGGGTACGGCACAGATACGCAGTATTTT.

V and J are TRBV18 and TRBJ2-5, with D maybe TRBD1 (6 bases). The germline V gene encodes CDR1 KGHSH and CDR2 LQKENI. CDR3 length: 15 residues. V dropped 1 base and J dropped 2 bases, with 11 bases sitting between them. CDR3 amino acids: CASSPHLGAQETQYF. The DNA of the CDR3 is TGTGCCAGCTCACCACATTTGGGGGCTCAAGAGACCCAGTACTTC.

Concerning this clone: A junction boundary mismatches the germline segment, possibly from a read error. V gene TRBV30 combines with J gene TRBJ1-1, with TRBD1 matching 7 bases. Germline assignment: CDR1 GTSNPN and CDR2 SVGIG (reference sequence). The CDR3 is made up of 13 amino acids. The CDR3, as DNA: TGTGCCTGGAGAAGGGGGCTGAACAGTGAAGCTTTCTTT. Translation: CAWRRGLNSEAFF. Based on the CDR3 plus reference TRBV30 and TRBJ1-1, the full variable domain is SQTIHQWPATLVQPVGSPLSLECTVEGTSNPNLYWYRQAAGRGLQLLFYSVGIGQISSEVPQNLSASRPQDRQFILSSKKLLLSDSGFYLCAWRRGLNSEAFFGQGTRLTVV.

The rearrangement joins TRBV3-1 (or the pseudogene TRBV3-2) to TRBJ2-1; possible D gene TRBD2, 6 bases. The V end lost 4 bases, the J end lost 3 bases, and 7 bases lay between the germline ends. Germline lookup yields CDR1 LGHDT and CDR2 YNNKEL (reference sequence). This CDR3 comprises 13 residues. The CDR3 region is CASSRSGYNEQFF. The CDR3 nucleotides are TGTGCCAGCAGCCGTAGCGGCTACAATGAGCAGTTCTTC.

The rearrangement links TRBV4-3 to TRBJ2-7, with 7 bases that match TRBD1. CDR1 and CDR2 from the germline V gene are LGHNA and YSLEER. V lost 2 bases to trimming and J lost 3 bases; unmatched junction nucleotides: 4. CDR3 length: 14 amino acids. CDR3 protein: CASSQNRGHYEQYF. CDR3 in DNA: TGCGCCAGCAGCCAAAACAGGGGCCACTACGAGCAGTACTTC.

This clone is a singleton in its sample. The chain carries TRBV7-2 and TRBJ2-7; 11 bases line up with TRBD2. Losses at the gene ends were 3 bases for V and 3 bases for J; bases not matched to a gene: 7. The V gene's germline CDR1 is SGHTA and CDR2 FQGNSA. This CDR3 has 16 residues. The CDR3 spells CASSLGLAGGYYEQYF. The DNA of the CDR3 is TGTGCCAGCAGCTTGGGGCTAGCGGGAGGTTACTACGAGCAGTACTTC.

This clone was counted a few times. This chain uses TRBV5-1 with TRBJ2-3; 7 nucleotides agree with TRBD1. The V and J ends lost 7 bases and 6 bases, in that order; junction bases with no gene match: 5. The CDR3 is 12 residues long. CDR1 is SGHRS and CDR2 is YFSETQ in the germline V gene. The CDR3 DNA reads as TGCGCCAGCGCCACAGGGGAGGATACGCAGTATTTT. This codes for CASATGEDTQYF.

The chain joins TRBV18 to TRBJ1-2, with 7 bases identical to TRBD1. With 1 base clipped from V and 6 bases from J, the junction kept 8 bases outside the gene matches. The CDR3 is 15 residues long. Per germline, CDR1 KGHSH and CDR2 LQKENI. CDR3 nucleotide sequence: TGTGCCAGCTCACCACTCGACAGGGTTTCGGATGGCTACACCTTC. Protein product: CASSPLDRVSDGYTF.

This clone is a singleton in its sample. The chain combines TRBV30 with TRBJ2-1; possibly TRBD2 for D (6 bases). The CDR3 sequence is 18 residues long. Trimming shortened V by 0 bases and J by 1 base, and 19 bases separated the two germline ends. Germline values: CDR1 GTSNPN, CDR2 SVGIG (reference sequence). CDR3 sequence (DNA): TGTGCCTGGAGTGTAAGGACTACTAGCCGACATTCCTACAATGAGCAGTTCTTC. As protein: CAWSVRTTSRHSYNEQFF.

The rearrangement joins TRBV6-2 or TRBV6-3 to TRBJ2-6; tentatively, D is TRBD2 (6 bases). CDR1 is MNHEY and CDR2 is SVGEGT in the germline V gene. This CDR3 region has 18 residues. Trimming pared 0 bases from V and 2 bases from J, leaving 14 bases between. The CDR3 sequence is CASSYSEGFRTGANVLTF. In DNA form, the CDR3 reads TGTGCCAGCAGTTACTCGGAGGGCTTTCGCACTGGGGCCAACGTCCTGACTTTC.

The rearrangement uses TRBV28 and TRBJ1-5; 10 bases are shared with TRBD1. CDR1 and CDR2 from the germline V gene are MDHEN and SYDVKM. The CDR3 contains 17 residues. V lost 1 base to trimming and J lost 2 bases; unmatched junction nucleotides: 5. This chain's CDR3 is CASSLLAGTGGNQPQHF. CDR3 nucleotide sequence: TGTGCCAGCAGTTTATTGGCCGGGACAGGGGGCAATCAGCCCCAGCATTTT.

V and J are TRBV9 and TRBJ2-1; 9 bases agree with TRBD2. Germline assignment: CDR1 SGDLS and CDR2 YYNGEE. This CDR3 spans 13 amino acids. After removal of 3 bases from V and 16 bases from J, the junction contained 11 bases not matched to a gene. The CDR3 DNA follows: TGTGCCAGCAGCGGAGGTCGTCTAGCGGGAAGTTTCTTC. Its protein product is CASSGGRLAGSFF.

This sequence joins TRBV2 and TRBJ2-1; 7 bases map to TRBD1. This CDR3 is 16 amino acids long. Germline V gene data show CDR1 as SNHLY and CDR2 as FYNNEI. The trim removed 4 bases at V and 6 bases at J, leaving 12 bases unmatched. The CDR3 protein is CASSGISGTVINEQFF. The CDR3 DNA reads as TGTGCCAGCAGTGGGATATCCGGGACAGTAATCAATGAGCAGTTCTTC. The full variable domain, rest sourced from reference TRBV2 and TRBJ2-1, is EPEVTQTPSHQVTQMGQEVILRCVPISNHLYFYWYRQILGQKVEFLVSFYNNEISEKSEIFDDQFSVERPDGSNFTLKIRSTKLEDSAMYFCASSGISGTVINEQFFGPGTRLTVL.

This clone was found once. V gene TRBV25-1 combines with J gene TRBJ2-3, with D hard to call. The CDR3 contains 11 residues. The germline V gene has CDR1 MGHDK and CDR2 SYGVNS. V was clipped by 5 bases and J by 9 bases, with 9 bases between them. The CDR3 DNA sequence: TGTGCCAGCAGTCTGAAGAGAACGCAGTATTTT. Translation: CASSLKRTQYF.

V usage is TRBV10-2 and J usage is TRBJ1-2; D is uncertain. With 4 bases removed from V and 8 bases from J, the gap between germline ends came to 20 bases. Germline V gives CDR1 WSHSY, CDR2 SAAADI. This CDR3 has 15 amino acids. CDR3 amino acids: CASSGEVEGAEGYTF. CDR3 DNA: TGCGCCAGCAGTGGGGAGGTCGAGGGCGCAGAGGGCTACACCTTC.

This sequence joins TRBV11-2 and TRBJ1-6; TRBD1 agrees at 10 bases. CDR1 and CDR2 (germline): SGHAT, FQNNGV. After removal of 0 bases from V and 12 bases from J, the junction contained 8 bases not matched to a gene. The CDR3 is made up of 16 amino acids. In DNA, the CDR3 is TGTGCCAGCAGCTTAGATCTCGGGACAGGGGATAGACCCCTCCACTTT. It is translated as CASSLDLGTGDRPLHF.